This T cell receptor beta chain is from a study of blood T cell repertoires in COVID-19. Study overall: Specimens from acute and convalescent COVID-19 originated in the United States, Italy and Spain. From T cells, B-cell-depleted T cells, or PBMCs came the material, which was cDNA or gDNA.

The V gene's germline CDR1 is MNHEY and CDR2 SVGAGI. The V and J ends lost 0 bases and 1 base respectively, with 9 bases between them. This CDR3 spans 15 amino acids. Original processing methods: Amplification from reference gene primers served as the basis for estimated nucleated cell counts. Generated by immunoSEQ multiplex PCR, the TCRdb table keeps only in-frame clones and is missing some. V, J and clone size are taken as reported in that table, and D and trimming were inferred from the DNA itself. The sample consists of over 40,000 clones, approximately 86% of them appearing once. The TCR comes from a woman over 75 with acute or convalescent COVID-19. The chain is built from TRBV6-5 and TRBJ1-1; D call uncertain. The specimen was peripheral blood. Here the CDR3 reads CASSYSAVPNTEAFF. Written as DNA, the CDR3 is TGTGCCAGCAGTTACTCGGCAGTCCCGAACACTGAAGCTTTCTTT.